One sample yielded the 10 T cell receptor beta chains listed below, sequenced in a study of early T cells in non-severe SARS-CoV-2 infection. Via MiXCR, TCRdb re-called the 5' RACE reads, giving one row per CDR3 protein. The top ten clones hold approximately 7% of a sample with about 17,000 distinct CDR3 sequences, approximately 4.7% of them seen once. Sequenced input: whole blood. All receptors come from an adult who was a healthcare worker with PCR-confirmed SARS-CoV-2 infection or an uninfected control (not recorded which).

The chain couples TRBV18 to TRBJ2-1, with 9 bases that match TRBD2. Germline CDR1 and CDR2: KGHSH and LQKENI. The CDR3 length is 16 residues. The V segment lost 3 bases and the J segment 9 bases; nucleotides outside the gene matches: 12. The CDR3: CASSPPGGGRAGEQFF. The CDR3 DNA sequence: TGTGCCAGCTCACCCCCCGGAGGCGGGAGGGCCGGTGAGCAGTTCTTC.

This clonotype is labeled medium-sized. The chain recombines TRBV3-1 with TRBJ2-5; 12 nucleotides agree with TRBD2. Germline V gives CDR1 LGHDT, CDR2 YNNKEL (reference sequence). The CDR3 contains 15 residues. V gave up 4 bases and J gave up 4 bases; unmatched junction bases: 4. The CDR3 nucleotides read TGTGCCAGCAGCCCGCTAGCGGGAGGGAGAGAGACCCAGTACTTC. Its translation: CASSPLAGGRETQYF.

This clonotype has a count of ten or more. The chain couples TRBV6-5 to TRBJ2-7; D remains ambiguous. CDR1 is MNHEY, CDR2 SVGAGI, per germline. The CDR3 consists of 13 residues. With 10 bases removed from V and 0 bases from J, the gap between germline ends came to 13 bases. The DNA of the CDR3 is TGTGCCACCCCCGCGAATGGCTCCTACGAGCAGTACGTC. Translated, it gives CATPANGSYEQYV.

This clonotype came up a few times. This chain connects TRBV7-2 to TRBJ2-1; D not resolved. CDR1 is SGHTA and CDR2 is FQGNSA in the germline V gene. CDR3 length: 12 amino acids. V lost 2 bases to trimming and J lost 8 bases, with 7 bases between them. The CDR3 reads CASSLTVHEQFF. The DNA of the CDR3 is TGTGCCAGCAGCTTAACAGTCCATGAGCAGTTCTTC.

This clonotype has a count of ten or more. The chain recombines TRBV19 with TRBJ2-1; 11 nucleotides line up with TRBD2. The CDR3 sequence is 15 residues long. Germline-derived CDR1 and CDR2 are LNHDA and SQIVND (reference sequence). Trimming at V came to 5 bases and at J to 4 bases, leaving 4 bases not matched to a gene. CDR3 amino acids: CASSWASGRYNEQFF. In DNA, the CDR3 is TGTGCCAGTAGTTGGGCTAGCGGGAGGTACAATGAGCAGTTCTTC.

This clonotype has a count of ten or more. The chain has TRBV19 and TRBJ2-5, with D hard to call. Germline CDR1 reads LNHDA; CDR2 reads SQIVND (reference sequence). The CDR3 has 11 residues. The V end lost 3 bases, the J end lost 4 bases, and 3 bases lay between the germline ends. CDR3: CASSMGETQYF. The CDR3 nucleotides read TGTGCCAGTAGTATGGGAGAGACCCAGTACTTC.

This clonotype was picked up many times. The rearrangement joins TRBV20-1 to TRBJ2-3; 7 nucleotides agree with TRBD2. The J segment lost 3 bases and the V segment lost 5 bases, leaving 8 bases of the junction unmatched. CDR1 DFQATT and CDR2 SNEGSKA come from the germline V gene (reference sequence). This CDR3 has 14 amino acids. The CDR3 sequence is CSARLARGTDTQYF. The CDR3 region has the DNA TGCAGTGCTCGACTAGCTCGTGGGACAGATACGCAGTATTTT.

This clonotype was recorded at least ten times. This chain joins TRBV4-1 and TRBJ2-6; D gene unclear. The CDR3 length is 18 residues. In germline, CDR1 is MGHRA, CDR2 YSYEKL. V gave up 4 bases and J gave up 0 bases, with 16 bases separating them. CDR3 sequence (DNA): TGCGCCAGCAGCCTTTATCAAGGAGAATACTCTGGGGCCAACGTCCTGACTTTC. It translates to CASSLYQGEYSGANVLTF.

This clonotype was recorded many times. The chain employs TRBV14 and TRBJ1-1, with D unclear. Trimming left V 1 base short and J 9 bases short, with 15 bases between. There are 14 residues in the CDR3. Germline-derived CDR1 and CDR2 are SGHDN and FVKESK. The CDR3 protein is CASSQAGGRTQAFF. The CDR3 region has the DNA TGTGCCAGCAGCCAAGCAGGCGGACGGACGCAAGCTTTCTTT.

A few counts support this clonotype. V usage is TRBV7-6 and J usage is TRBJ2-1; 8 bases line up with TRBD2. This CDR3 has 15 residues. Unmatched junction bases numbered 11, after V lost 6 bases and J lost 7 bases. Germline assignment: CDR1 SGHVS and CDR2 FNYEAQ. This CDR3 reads CASRALAGSRNEQFF. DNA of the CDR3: TGTGCCAGCAGGGCTTTAGCGGGGTCGAGGAATGAGCAGTTCTTC.